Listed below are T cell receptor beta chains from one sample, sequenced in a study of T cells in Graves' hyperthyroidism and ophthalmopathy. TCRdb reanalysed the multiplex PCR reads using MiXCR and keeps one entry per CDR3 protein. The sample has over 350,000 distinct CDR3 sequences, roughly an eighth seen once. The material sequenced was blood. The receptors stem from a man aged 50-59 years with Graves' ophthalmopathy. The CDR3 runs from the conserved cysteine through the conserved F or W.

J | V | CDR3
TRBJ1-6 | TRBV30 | CAWSVVGRNSPLHF
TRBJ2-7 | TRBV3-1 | CASSRGQGGVREQYF
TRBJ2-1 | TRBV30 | CAYGLVSYNEQFF
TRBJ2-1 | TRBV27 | CASSGVGGEQFF
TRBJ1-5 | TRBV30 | CAWRRGTQVGNQPQHF
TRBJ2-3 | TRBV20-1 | CSARAPRGGTQYF
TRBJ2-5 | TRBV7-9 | CASSPQGVRETQYF
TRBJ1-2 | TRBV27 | CASRETGAVNYGYTF
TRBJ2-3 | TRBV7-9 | CASSLSWAGEPDTQYF
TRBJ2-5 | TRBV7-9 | CASSFVGSGQETQYF
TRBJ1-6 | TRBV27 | CASSLRPWGGPNSPLHF
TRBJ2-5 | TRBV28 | CASRVAHGNLYF
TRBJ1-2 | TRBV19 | CASSIVTPLRGYTF
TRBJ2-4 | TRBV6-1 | CASSLRRTSGMGAKNIQYF
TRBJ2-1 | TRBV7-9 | CASSPQGLAGSNEQFF
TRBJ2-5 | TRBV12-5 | CASGFTGTSGRETQYF
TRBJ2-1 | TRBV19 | CASSIWLVSYNEQFF
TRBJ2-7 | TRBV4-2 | CASSQSVSSYEQYF
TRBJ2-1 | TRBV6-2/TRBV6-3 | CASKQGQGAHNEQFF
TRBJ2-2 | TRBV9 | CASSGWRRDTGELFF
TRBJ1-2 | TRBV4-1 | CASSQDGGSGYTF
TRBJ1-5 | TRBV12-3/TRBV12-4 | CASRTDRVNQPQHF
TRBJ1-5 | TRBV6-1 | CASSEATGFSAQPQHF
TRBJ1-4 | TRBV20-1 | CSASLGFNEKLFF
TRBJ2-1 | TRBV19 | CASSITGRDEQFF
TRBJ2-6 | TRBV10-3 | CAISEVAGANVLTF
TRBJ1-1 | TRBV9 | CASSAPNRGGTEAFF
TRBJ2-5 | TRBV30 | CAWSPSSGGRLQYF
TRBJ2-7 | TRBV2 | CASIQDRQGANYEQYF
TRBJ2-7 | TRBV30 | CAWSVLMKGGEQYF
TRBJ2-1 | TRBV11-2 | CASSLRREGSYNEQFF
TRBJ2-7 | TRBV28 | CASSFFRGIYEQYF
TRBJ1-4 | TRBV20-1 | CSARGLGQDEKLFF
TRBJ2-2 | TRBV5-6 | CASSLVSGGSILRTGELFF
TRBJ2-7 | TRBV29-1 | CSVRASLYEQYF
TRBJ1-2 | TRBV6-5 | CASSYVAGGRRGYTF
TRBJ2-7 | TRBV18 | CASSPGFEQYF
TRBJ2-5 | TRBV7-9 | CASSFPEMQETQYF
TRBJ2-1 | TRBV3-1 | CASSPSVGGNEQFF
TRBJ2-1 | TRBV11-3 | CASSLDRRQPSFGEQFF
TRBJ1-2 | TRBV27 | CASSLGGQGYGYTF
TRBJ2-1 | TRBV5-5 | CASSFGGALSSYNEQFF
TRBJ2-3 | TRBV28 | CASRSQGSSTDTQYF
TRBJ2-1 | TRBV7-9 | CASSAPLEQFF
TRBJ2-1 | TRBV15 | CATTRLAGPVFYDNEQFF
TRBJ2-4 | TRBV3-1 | CASSQSPTSGSPKNIQYF
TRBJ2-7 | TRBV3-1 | CASSPRANSYEQYF
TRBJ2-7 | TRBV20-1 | CSARDRWRPGEQYF
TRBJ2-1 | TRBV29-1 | CSGLDRGNEQFF
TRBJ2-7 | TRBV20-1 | CSARDLGWAEQYF
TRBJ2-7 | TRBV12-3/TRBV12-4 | CASTPGLAGYYEQYF